Listed below are T cell receptor beta chains from one sample, sequenced in a study of cytomegalovirus exposure and HLA in healthy donors. Sequencing used immunoSEQ multiplex PCR; TCRdb keeps in-frame clones, though not all of them. The data show around 160,000 clones, and the top ten clones hold about 1.6%. The sequencing sample was made of PBMCs. Every receptor here comes from a woman aged 45-60 years in good health and CMV-seronegative. Both conserved end residues are part of each CDR3. A D gene is named only where the DNA matches it firmly.

D: TRBD2
J: TRBJ2-7
V: TRBV28
CDR3: CASTGGLAGAYEQYF
DNA: TGTGCCAGCACCGGCGGACTAGCGGGGGCCTACGAGCAGTACTTC

D: NA
J: TRBJ2-7
V: TRBV6-5
CDR3: CASSLTGGGSYEQYF
DNA: TGTGCCAGCAGCCTCACGGGGGGCGGATCCTACGAGCAGTACTTC

D: NA
J: TRBJ2-5
V: TRBV6-1
CDR3: CASREVAQETQYF
DNA: TGTGCCAGCAGGGAGGTGGCCCAAGAGACCCAGTACTTC

D: NA
J: TRBJ2-3
V: TRBV7-2
CDR3: CASSSGLWTDTQYF
DNA: TGTGCCAGCAGCTCAGGACTTTGGACAGATACGCAGTATTTT

D: TRBD2
J: TRBJ2-7
V: TRBV5-4
CDR3: CASSLFGTSGTSYEQYF
DNA: TGTGCCAGCAGCTTGTTTGGGACTAGCGGGACCTCCTACGAGCAGTACTTC

D: TRBD2
J: TRBJ2-3
V: TRBV5-1
CDR3: CASSVIRGLDSGSGTDTQYF
DNA: TGCGCCAGCAGCGTCATCAGAGGCCTCGATAGCGGGAGTGGCACAGATACGCAGTATTTT

D: NA
J: TRBJ2-5
V: TRBV9
CDR3: CASSVRQGTIQETQYF
DNA: TGTGCCAGCAGCGTACGACAGGGGACTATCCAAGAGACCCAGTACTTC

D: TRBD1
J: TRBJ2-7
V: TRBV18
CDR3: CASSANSRDSSYEQYF
DNA: TGTGCCAGCTCAGCCAACAGCCGGGACAGCTCCTACGAGCAGTACTTC

D: NA
J: TRBJ2-6
V: TRBV29-1
CDR3: CSVEGFSEESSGANVLTF
DNA: TGCAGCGTTGAAGGGTTCTCGGAGGAGAGCTCTGGGGCCAACGTCCTGACTTTC

D: TRBD2
J: TRBJ2-7
V: TRBV5-1
CDR3: CASSPIGSSGYEQYF
DNA: TGCGCCAGCAGCCCGATTGGTTCTAGCGGCTACGAGCAGTACTTC

D: TRBD2
J: TRBJ2-7
V: TRBV27
CDR3: CASSLVAGPTYEQYF
DNA: TGTGCCAGCAGTCTCGTAGCGGGACCGACCTACGAGCAGTACTTC

D: TRBD2
J: TRBJ2-3
V: TRBV7-9
CDR3: CASSPGLELTLYF
DNA: TGTGCCAGCAGCCCGGGACTAGAGTTGACCTTGTATTTT

D: TRBD1
J: TRBJ1-1
V: TRBV7-2
CDR3: CASSNRQGAITEAFF
DNA: TGTGCCAGCAGCAATCGACAGGGGGCAATCACTGAAGCTTTCTTT

D: NA
J: TRBJ2-4
V: TRBV6-5
CDR3: CASSTHSKNIQYF
DNA: TGTGCCAGCAGCACTCACTCCAAAAACATTCAGTACTTC

D: TRBD1
J: TRBJ2-7
V: TRBV5-1
CDR3: CASSFDRESQAYEQYF
DNA: TGCGCCAGCAGCTTCGACAGGGAGAGCCAGGCCTACGAGCAGTACTTC

D: TRBD1
J: TRBJ2-3
V: TRBV28
CDR3: CASSSDRGRRSTDTQYF
DNA: TGTGCCAGCAGTTCCGACAGGGGGCGCAGGTCAACAGATACGCAGTATTTT

D: TRBD1
J: TRBJ2-7
V: TRBV27
CDR3: CASSARDRGHEQYF
DNA: TGTGCCAGCAGTGCCCGTGACAGGGGCCACGAGCAGTACTTC

D: NA
J: TRBJ2-7
V: TRBV30
CDR3: CAWAGQGFGEQYF
DNA: TGTGCCTGGGCGGGGCAGGGCTTTGGCGAGCAGTACTTC

D: NA
J: TRBJ2-7
V: TRBV4-2
CDR3: CASSQDSRDEQYF
DNA: TGTGCCAGCAGCCAAGATAGTAGAGACGAGCAGTACTTC

D: NA
J: TRBJ1-5
V: TRBV2
CDR3: CASDPGNIVGGPQHF
DNA: TGTGCCAGCGACCCCGGGAACATTGTTGGTGGGCCCCAGCATTTT

D: NA
J: TRBJ1-3
V: TRBV6-5
CDR3: CASSSTSGNTIYF
DNA: TGTGCCAGCAGTTCTACCTCAGGAAACACCATATATTTT